This T cell receptor (beta chain) was retrieved from a study of blood T cell repertoires in COVID-19. Study summary: T cells, B-cell-depleted T cells, or PBMCs provided the cDNA or gDNA that served as material.

By share, this clone ranks as medium-sized. Participants were aged about 18 to 100 years from approximately 23 US areas. Two negative PCRs, clearance, or symptom resolution had been documented for recovered Cohort 3 donors. Source study methods: Researchers report that nucleated cell counts were estimated from reference gene primer amplification. The data were produced by immunoSEQ multiplex PCR, yet TCRdb's version contains in-frame clones alone and is incomplete. D and trimming come from the DNA, and the V and J calls and clone size come from that table. The sample yields fewer than 200,000 clones, approximately 80% seen once. The CDR3 is 15 residues long. Trimming removed 4 bases at V and 1 base at J, with 12 bases between. CDR1 and CDR2 (germline): SGHAT, FQDESV (reference sequence).

The sample was PBMCs or T cells enriched from blood (not recorded which). The chain couples TRBV11-1 to TRBJ2-3; tentative D call: TRBD2 (6 bases). The receptor's source is a man over 45 who had recovered from COVID-19. CDR3: CASSSPPGGTDTQYF. The CDR3 nucleotides are TGTGCCAGCAGCTCACCTCCGGGAGGCACAGATACGCAGTATTTT. The full variable domain, with the rest looked up from reference TRBV11-1 and TRBJ2-3, is EAEVAQSPRYKITEKSQAVAFWCDPISGHATLYWYRQILGQGPELLVQFQDESVVDDSQLPKDRFSAERLKGVDSTLKIQPAELGDSAMYLCASSSPPGGTDTQYFGPGTRLTVL.